This TCR beta chain was obtained from a study of identical twins. Findings and caveats of the study: Out-of-frame beta sequences exhibited a weaker degree of excess twin sharing.

Via MiXCR, TCRdb re-called the 5' RACE reads, giving one row per CDR3 protein. Altogether nearly 900,000 distinct CDR3 sequences are present, 9% to 15% being singletons, with the ten largest covering around 1.6%. Many counts were recorded for this clonotype. The antigen is not known. Germline V lookup: CDR1 SGHRS, CDR2 YFSETQ. The length of the CDR3 is 13 residues. V shed 0 bases and J shed 5 bases, with 8 bases lying between them. The same data also contributed to another study, on yellow fever vaccine responses in identical twins.

The clonotype comes from a woman aged 18-30 years in good health. The source material was PBMCs. V and J are TRBV5-1 and TRBJ2-5; D call uncertain. The CDR3 nucleotides are TGCGCCAGCAGCTTGGGGGGAATGGAGACCCAGTACTTC. It encodes CASSLGGMETQYF.